The clone carrying this T cell receptor beta chain was seen just once. This record belongs to a study of T cell changes during pregnancy in multiple sclerosis. The ends were cut back, 10 bases at V and 3 bases at J, with 15 bases in the middle. Germline CDR1 SEHNR, CDR2 FQNEAQ (reference sequence). The CDR3 spans 13 residues. Produced via immunoSEQ multiplex PCR; TCRdb's table is partial and in-frame only. This table holds approximately 60,000 clones, 75% to 95% found once. The origin of this receptor is a female donor in good health, enrolled as a control in a pregnancy study. Sample: peripheral blood, taken after pregnancy. This chain joins TRBV7-9 and TRBJ1-1, with D possibly being TRBD1 (6 bases). CDR3 region: CATRGGDYTEAFF. CDR3 nucleotides: TGTGCCACCAGAGGGGGGGACTACACTGAAGCTTTCTTT.